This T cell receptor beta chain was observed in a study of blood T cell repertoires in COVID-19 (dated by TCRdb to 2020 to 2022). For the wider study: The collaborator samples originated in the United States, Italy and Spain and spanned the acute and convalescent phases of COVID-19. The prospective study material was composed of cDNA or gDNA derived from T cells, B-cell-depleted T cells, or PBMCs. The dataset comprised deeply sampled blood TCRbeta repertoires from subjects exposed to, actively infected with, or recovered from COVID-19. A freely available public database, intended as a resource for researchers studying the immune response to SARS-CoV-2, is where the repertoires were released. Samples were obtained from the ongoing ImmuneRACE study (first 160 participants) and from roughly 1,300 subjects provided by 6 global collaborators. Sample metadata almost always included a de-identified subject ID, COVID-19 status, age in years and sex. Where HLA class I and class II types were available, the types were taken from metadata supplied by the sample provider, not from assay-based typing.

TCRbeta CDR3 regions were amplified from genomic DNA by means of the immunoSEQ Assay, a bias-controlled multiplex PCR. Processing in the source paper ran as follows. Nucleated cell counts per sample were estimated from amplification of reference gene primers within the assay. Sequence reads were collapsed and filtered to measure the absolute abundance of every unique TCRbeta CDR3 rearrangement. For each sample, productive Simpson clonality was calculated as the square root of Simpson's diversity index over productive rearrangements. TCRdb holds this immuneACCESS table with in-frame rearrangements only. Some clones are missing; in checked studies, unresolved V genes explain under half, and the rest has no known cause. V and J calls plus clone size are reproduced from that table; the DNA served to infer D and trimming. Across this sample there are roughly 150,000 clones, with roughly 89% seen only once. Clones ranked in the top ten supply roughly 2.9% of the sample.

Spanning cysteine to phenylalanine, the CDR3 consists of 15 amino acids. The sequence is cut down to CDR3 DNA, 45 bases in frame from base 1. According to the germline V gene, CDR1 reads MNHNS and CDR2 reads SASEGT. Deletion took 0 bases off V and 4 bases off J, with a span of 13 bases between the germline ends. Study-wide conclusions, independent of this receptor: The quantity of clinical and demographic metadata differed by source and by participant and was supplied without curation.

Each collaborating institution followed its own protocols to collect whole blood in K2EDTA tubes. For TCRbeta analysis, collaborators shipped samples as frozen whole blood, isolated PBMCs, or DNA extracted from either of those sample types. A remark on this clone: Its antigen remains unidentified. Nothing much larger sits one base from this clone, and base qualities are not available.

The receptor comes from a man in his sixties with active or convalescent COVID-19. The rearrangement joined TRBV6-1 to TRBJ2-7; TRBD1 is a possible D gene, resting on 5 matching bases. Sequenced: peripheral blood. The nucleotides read TGTGCCAGCAGTGAAGCCCGGACACCAATTTACGAGCAGTACTTC. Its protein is CASSEARTPIYEQYF.